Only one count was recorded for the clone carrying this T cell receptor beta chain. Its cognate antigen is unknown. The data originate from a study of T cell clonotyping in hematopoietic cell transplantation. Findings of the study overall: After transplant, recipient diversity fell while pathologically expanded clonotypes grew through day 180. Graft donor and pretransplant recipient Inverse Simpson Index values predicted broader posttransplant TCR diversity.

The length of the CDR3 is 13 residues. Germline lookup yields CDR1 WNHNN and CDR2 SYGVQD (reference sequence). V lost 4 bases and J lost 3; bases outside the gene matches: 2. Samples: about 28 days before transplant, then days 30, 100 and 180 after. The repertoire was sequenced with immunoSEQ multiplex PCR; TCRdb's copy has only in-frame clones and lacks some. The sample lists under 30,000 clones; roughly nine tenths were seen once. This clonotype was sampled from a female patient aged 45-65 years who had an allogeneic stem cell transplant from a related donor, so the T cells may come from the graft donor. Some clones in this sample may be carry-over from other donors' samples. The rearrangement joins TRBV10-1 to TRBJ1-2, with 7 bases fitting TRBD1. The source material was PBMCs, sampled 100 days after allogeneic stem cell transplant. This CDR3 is CASSAGTDYGYTF. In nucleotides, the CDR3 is TGCGCCAGCAGTGCAGGGACAGACTATGGCTACACCTTC.